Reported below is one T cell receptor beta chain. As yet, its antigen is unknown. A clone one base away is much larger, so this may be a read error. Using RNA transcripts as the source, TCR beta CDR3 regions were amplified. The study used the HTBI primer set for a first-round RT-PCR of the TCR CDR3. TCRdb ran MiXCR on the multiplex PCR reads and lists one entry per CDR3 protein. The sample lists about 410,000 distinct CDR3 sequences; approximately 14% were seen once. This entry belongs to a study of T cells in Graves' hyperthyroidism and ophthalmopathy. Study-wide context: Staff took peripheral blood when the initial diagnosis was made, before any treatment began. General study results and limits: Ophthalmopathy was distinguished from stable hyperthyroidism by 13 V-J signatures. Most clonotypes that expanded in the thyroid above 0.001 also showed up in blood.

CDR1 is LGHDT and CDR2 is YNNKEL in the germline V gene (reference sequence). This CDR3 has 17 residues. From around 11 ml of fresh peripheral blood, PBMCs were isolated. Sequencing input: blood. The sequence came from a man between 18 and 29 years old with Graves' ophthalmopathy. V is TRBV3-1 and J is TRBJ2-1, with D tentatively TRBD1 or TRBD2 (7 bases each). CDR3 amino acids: CAGSRPQGRASYNEQFF. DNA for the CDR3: TGTGCCGGCAGCCGCCCACAGGGGAGGGCCTCCTACAATGAGCAGTTCTTC.